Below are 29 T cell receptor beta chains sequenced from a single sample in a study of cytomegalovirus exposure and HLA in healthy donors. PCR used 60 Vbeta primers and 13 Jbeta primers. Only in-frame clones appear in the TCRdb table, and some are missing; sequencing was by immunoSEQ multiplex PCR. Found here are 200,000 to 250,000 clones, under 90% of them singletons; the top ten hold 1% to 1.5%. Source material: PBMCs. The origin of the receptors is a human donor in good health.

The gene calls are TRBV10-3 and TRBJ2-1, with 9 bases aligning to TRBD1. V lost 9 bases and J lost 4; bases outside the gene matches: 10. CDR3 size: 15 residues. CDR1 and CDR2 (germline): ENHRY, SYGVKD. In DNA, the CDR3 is TGTGCCATAGCATCCTCGGGACAGGGTTACAATGAGCAGTTCTTC. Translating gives CAIASSGQGYNEQFF.

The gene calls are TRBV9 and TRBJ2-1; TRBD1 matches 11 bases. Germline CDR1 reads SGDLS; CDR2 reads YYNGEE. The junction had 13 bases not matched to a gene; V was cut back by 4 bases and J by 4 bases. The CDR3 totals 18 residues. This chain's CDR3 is CASSPSRPGQGVYNEQFF. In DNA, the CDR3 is TGTGCCAGCAGCCCCAGCAGGCCGGGACAGGGGGTTTACAATGAGCAGTTCTTC. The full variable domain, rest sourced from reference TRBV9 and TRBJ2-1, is DSGVTQTPKHLITATGQRVTLRCSPRSGDLSVYWYQQSLDQGLQFLIQYYNGEERAKGNILERFSAQQFPDLHSELNLSSLELGDSALYFCASSPSRPGQGVYNEQFFGPGTRLTVL.

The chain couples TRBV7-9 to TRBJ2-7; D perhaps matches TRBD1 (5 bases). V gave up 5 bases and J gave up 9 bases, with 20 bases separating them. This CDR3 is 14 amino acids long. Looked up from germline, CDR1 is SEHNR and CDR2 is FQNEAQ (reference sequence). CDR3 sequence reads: CASSQLQGRLGQYF. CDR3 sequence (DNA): TGTGCCAGCAGCCAGCTTCAGGGCCGATTGGGGCAGTACTTC.

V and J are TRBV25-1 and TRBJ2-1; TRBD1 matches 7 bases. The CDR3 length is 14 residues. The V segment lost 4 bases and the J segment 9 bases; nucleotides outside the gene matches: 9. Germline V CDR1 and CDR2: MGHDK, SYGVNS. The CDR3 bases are TGTGCCAGCAGTGGAGGGACAGTCCTGGGTGAGCAGTTCTTC. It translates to CASSGGTVLGEQFF.

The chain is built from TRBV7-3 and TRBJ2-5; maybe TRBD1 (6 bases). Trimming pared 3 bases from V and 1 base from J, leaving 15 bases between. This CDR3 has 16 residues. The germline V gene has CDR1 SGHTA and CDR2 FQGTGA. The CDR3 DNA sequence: TGTGCCAGCAGCTTCGGGCAGGGGAACCTCCAAGAGACCCAGTACTTC. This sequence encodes CASSFGQGNLQETQYF.

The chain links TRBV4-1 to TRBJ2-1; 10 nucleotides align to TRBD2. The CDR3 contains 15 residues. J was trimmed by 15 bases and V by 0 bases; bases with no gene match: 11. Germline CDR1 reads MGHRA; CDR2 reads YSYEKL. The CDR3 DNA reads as TGCGCCAGCAGCCAAGATATAACTAGCGGGATGATCCGGTTCTTC. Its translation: CASSQDITSGMIRFF.

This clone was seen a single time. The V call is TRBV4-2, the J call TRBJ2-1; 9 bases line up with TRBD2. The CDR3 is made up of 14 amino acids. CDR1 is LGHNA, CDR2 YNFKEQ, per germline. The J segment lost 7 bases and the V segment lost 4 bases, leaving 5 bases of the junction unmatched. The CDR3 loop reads CASSPPSGANEQFF. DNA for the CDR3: TGTGCCAGCAGCCCCCCTAGCGGGGCAAATGAGCAGTTCTTC.

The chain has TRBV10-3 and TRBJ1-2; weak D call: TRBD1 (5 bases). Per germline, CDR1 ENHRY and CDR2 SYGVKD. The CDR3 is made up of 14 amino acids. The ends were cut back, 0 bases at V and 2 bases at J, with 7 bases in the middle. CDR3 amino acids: CAISESAGNYGYTF. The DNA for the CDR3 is TGTGCCATCAGTGAGTCGGCAGGGAACTATGGCTACACCTTC.

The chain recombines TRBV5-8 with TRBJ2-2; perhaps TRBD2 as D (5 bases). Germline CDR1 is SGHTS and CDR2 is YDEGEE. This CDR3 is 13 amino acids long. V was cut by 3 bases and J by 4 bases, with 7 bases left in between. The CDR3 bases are TGTGCCAGCAGCTGGACTCCCACCGGGGAGCTGTTTTTT. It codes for CASSWTPTGELFF.

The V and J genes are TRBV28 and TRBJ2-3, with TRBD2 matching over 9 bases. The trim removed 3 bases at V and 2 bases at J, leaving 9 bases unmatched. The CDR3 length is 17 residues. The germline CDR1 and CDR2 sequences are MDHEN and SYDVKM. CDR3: CASSLAASGKYTDTQYF. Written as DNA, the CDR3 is TGTGCCAGCAGTTTGGCGGCTAGCGGGAAATACACAGATACGCAGTATTTT.

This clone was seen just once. As DNA, the CDR3 is TGCGCCAGCAGCTTCGGAGGGACTAGCGGCACAGATACGCAGTATTTT. Its protein is CASSFGGTSGTDTQYF. V gene TRBV5-1 combines with J gene TRBJ2-3; 10 bases agree with TRBD2. The germline V gene has CDR1 SGHRS and CDR2 YFSETQ. The J segment lost 1 base and the V segment lost 2 bases, leaving 4 bases of the junction unmatched. The CDR3 consists of 16 residues. Based on the CDR3 plus reference TRBV5-1 and TRBJ2-3, the full variable domain is KAGVTQTPRYLIKTRGQQVTLSCSPISGHRSVSWYQQTPGQGLQFLFEYFSETQRNKGNFPGRFSGRQFSNSRSEMNVSTLELGDSALYLCASSFGGTSGTDTQYFGPGTRLTVL.

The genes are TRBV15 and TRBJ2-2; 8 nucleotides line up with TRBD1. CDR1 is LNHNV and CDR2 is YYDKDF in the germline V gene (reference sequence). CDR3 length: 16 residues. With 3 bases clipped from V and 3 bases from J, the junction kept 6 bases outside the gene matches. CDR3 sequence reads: CATSSSGQGYTGELFF. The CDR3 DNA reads TGTGCCACCAGCAGTTCCGGACAGGGTTACACCGGGGAGCTGTTTTTT.

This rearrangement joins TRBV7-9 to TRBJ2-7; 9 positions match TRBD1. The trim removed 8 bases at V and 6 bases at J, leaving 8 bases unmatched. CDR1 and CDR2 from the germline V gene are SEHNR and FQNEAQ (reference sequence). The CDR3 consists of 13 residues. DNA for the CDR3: TGTGCCAGCTATGGACAGGGGCTCCGCGAGCAGTACTTC. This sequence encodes CASYGQGLREQYF.

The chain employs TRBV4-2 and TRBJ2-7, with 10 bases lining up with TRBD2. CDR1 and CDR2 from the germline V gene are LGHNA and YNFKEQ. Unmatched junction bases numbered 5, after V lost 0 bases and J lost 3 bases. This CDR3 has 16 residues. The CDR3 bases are TGTGCCAGCAGCCAAGATCTAGCGGGAGCGATCTACGAGCAGTACTTC. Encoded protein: CASSQDLAGAIYEQYF.

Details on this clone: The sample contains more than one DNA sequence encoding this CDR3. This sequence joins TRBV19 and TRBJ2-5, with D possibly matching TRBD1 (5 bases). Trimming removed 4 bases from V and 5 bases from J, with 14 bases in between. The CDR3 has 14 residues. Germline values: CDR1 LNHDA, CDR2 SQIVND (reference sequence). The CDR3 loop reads CASSSQGGRETQYF. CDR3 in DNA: TGTGCCAGTAGTAGTCAGGGTGGGCGGGAGACCCAGTACTTC.

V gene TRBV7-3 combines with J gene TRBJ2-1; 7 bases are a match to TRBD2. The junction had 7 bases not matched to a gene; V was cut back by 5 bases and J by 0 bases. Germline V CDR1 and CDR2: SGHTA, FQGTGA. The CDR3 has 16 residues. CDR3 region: CASSHPSGSSYNEQFF. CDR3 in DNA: TGTGCCAGCAGCCACCCTAGCGGCAGCTCCTACAATGAGCAGTTCTTC.

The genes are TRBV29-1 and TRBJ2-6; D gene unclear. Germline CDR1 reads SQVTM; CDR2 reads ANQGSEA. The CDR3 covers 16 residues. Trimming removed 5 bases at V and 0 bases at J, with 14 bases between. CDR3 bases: TGCAGCGTTTCCGTCAGGCCTGACTCTGGGGCCAACGTCCTGACTTTC. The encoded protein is CSVSVRPDSGANVLTF.

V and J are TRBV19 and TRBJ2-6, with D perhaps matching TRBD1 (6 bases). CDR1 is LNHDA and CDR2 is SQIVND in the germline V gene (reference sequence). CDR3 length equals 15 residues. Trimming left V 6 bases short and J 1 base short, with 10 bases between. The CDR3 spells CASSRGNSGANVLTF. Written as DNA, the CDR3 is TGTGCCAGTAGCAGGGGCAATTCTGGGGCCAACGTCCTGACTTTC.

CDR3 coding DNA: TGCAGCGTTGAGAGGGGAGGGCCCACAGATACGCAGTATTTT. Amino acids: CSVERGGPTDTQYF. The chain links TRBV29-1 to TRBJ2-3; TRBD2 matches 7 bases. Losses at the gene ends were 3 bases for V and 2 bases for J; bases not matched to a gene: 5. The CDR3 is 14 residues long. Germline V CDR1 and CDR2: SQVTM, ANQGSEA.

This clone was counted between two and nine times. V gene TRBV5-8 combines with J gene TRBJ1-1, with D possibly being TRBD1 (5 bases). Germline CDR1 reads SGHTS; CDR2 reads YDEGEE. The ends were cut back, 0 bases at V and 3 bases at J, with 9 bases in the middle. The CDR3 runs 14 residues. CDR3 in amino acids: CASSLGTLYTEAFF. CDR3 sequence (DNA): TGTGCCAGCAGCTTGGGGACACTATACACTGAAGCTTTCTTT. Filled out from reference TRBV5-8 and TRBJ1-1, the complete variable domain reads EAGVTQSPTHLIKTRGQQATLRCSPISGHTSVYWYQQALGLGLQFLLWYDEGEERNRGNFPPRFSGRQFPNYSSELNVNALELEDSALYLCASSLGTLYTEAFFGQGTRLTVV.

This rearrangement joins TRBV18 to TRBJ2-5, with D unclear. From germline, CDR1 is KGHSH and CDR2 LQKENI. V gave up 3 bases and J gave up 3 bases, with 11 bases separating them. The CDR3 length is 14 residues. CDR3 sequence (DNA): TGTGCCAGCTCACCTTATCGAGATGAAGAGACCCAGTACTTC. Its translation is CASSPYRDEETQYF.

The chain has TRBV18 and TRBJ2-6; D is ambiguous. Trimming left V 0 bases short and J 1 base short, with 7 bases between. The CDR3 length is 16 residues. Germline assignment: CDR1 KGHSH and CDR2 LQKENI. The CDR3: CASSPPYTSGANVLTF. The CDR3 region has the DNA TGTGCCAGCTCACCACCTTACACGTCTGGGGCCAACGTCCTGACTTTC.

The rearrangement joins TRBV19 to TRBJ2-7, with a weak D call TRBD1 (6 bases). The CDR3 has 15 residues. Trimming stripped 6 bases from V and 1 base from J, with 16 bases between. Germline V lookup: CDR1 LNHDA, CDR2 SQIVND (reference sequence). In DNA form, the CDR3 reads TGTGCCAGTAGCCCCGGACAGAGCGAGTCCTACGAGCAGTACTTC. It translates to CASSPGQSESYEQYF.

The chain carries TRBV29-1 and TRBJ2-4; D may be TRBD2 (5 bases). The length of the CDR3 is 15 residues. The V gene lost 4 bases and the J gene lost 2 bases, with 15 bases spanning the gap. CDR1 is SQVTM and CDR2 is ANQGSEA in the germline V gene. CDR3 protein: CSVGAGVQSKNIQYF. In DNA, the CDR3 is TGCAGCGTTGGGGCCGGGGTTCAATCCAAAAACATTCAGTACTTC.

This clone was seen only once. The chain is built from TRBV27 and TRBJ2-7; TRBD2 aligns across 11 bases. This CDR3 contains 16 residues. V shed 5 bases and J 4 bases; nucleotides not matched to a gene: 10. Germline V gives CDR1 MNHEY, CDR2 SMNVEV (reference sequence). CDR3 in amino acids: CASSHLTSGRTYEQYF. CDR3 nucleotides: TGTGCCAGCAGTCACCTAACTAGCGGGAGAACGTACGAGCAGTACTTC.

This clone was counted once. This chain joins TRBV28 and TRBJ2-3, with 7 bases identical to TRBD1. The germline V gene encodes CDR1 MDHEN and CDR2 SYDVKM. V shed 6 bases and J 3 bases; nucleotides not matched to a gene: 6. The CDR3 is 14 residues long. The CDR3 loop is CASRSGGRTDTQYF. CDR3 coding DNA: TGTGCCAGCAGGTCAGGGGGTCGGACAGATACGCAGTATTTT.

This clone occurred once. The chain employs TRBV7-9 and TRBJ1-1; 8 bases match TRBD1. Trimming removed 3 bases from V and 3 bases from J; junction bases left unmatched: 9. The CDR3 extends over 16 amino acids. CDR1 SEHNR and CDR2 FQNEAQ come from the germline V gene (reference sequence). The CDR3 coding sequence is TGTGCCAGCAGCTTTGGACAGGGCGGGATAGACACTGAAGCTTTCTTT. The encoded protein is CASSFGQGGIDTEAFF.

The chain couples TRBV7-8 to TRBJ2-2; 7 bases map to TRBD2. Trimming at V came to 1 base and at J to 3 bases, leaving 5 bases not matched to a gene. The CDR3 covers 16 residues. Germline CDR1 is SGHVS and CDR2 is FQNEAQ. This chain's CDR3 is CASSLVLASYTGELFF. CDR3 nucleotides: TGTGCCAGCAGCTTAGTACTAGCGTCTTACACCGGGGAGCTGTTTTTT. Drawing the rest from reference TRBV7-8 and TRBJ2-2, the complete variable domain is GAGVSQSPRYKVAKRGQDVALRCDPISGHVSLFWYQQALGQGPEFLTYFQNEAQLDKSGLPSDRFFAERPEGSVSTLKIQRTQQEDSAVYLCASSLVLASYTGELFFGEGSRLTVL.

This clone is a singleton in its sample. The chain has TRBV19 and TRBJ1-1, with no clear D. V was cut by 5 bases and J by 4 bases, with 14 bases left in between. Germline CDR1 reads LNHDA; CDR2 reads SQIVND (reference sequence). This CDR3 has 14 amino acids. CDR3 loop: CASSPLTRGTEAFF. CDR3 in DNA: TGTGCCAGTAGTCCACTGACGAGAGGCACTGAAGCTTTCTTT.